This is a list of T cell receptor beta chains from one sample in a study of spatial heterogeneity in lung cancer. Via MiXCR, TCRdb re-called the 5' RACE reads, giving one row per CDR3 protein. The top ten hold 20% to 30% of the sample, which has under 40,000 distinct CDR3 sequences, 4% to 6% seen once. Sequencing used PBMCs, obtained at surgery. The receptor set was obtained from a female donor with early-stage non-small cell lung cancer. Both conserved end residues are part of each CDR3. The order of the fields is clone size, V gene, D gene, J gene, CDR3 DNA, CDR3 protein. A D gene is named only where the DNA matches it firmly. Rows may omit the clone size; those that give it use once, few, many or a size class.

clone_size: few
v_call: TRBV30
d_call: TRBD1
j_call: TRBJ1-6
cdr3_nt: TGTGCCGCCACTCCGACAGGGTCCATCCTCCACTTT
cdr3_aa: CAATPTGSILHF

clone_size: many
v_call: TRBV6-5
d_call: .
j_call: TRBJ2-7
cdr3_nt: TGTGCCAGCAGTTATAAGGCCGGGGCTCTCGAGCAGTACTTC
cdr3_aa: CASSYKAGALEQYF

clone_size: many
v_call: TRBV12-3/TRBV12-4
d_call: .
j_call: TRBJ2-3
cdr3_nt: TGTGCCAGCACCCCATTTGAAGCGGGCACAGATACGCAGTATTTT
cdr3_aa: CASTPFEAGTDTQYF

clone_size: many
v_call: TRBV7-2
d_call: TRBD1
j_call: TRBJ2-3
cdr3_nt: TGTGCCAGCAGCGCTGGACAGGGAAGCACAGATACGCAGTATTTT
cdr3_aa: CASSAGQGSTDTQYF

clone_size: few
v_call: TRBV7-9
d_call: .
j_call: TRBJ2-3
cdr3_nt: TGTGCCAGCAGCTCGACAGATACGCAGTATTTT
cdr3_aa: CASSSTDTQYF

clone_size: many
v_call: TRBV6-2/TRBV6-3
d_call: .
j_call: TRBJ1-1
cdr3_nt: TGTGCCAGCAGTACACGTCGACAGGTTTGGGACACTGAAGCTTTCTTT
cdr3_aa: CASSTRRQVWDTEAFF

clone_size: many
v_call: TRBV16
d_call: .
j_call: TRBJ1-1
cdr3_nt: TGTGCCAGCAGCCAATCAGGGGCGGTGAACACTGAAGCTTTCTTT
cdr3_aa: CASSQSGAVNTEAFF

clone_size: many
v_call: TRBV28
d_call: .
j_call: TRBJ2-1
cdr3_nt: TGTGCCAGCAGTTTTGGTAGGGGGCGGGGAGAGCAGTTCTTC
cdr3_aa: CASSFGRGRGEQFF

clone_size: few
v_call: TRBV11-2
d_call: TRBD1
j_call: TRBJ2-7
cdr3_nt: TGTGCCAGCAGCTTAGGCCCCCCAGGGGGCGAGCAGTACTTC
cdr3_aa: CASSLGPPGGEQYF

clone_size: many
v_call: TRBV10-3
d_call: TRBD1
j_call: TRBJ1-2
cdr3_nt: TGTGCCATCGAGGACAGGGGAAGTGGCTACACCTTC
cdr3_aa: CAIEDRGSGYTF

clone_size: .
v_call: TRBV4-1
d_call: .
j_call: TRBJ2-2
cdr3_nt: TGCGCCAGCAGCCAAGATTTAAGCTATACCGCCACCGGGGAGCTGTTTTTT
cdr3_aa: CASSQDLSYTATGELFF

clone_size: .
v_call: TRBV20-1
d_call: .
j_call: TRBJ2-5
cdr3_nt: TGCAGTGCTCTACGGGAGTATCAAGAGACCCAGTACTTC
cdr3_aa: CSALREYQETQYF

clone_size: few
v_call: TRBV20-1
d_call: .
j_call: TRBJ2-1
cdr3_nt: TGCAGTGCTAGAGGGCTGAGGGGCTCCTACAATGAGCAGTTCTTC
cdr3_aa: CSARGLRGSYNEQFF

clone_size: .
v_call: TRBV12-3/TRBV12-4
d_call: .
j_call: TRBJ1-6
cdr3_nt: TGTGCCAGCAGCCAGTGGGCCGTAGGTTCACCCCTCCACTTT
cdr3_aa: CASSQWAVGSPLHF

clone_size: many
v_call: TRBV18
d_call: .
j_call: TRBJ2-7
cdr3_nt: TGTGCCAGCTCACCCCGAGGCAGAGGTTACGAGCAGTACTTC
cdr3_aa: CASSPRGRGYEQYF

clone_size: many
v_call: TRBV2
d_call: .
j_call: TRBJ2-7
cdr3_nt: TGTGCCAGCAGTGAACAGCCCGGGGGTCCCTACGAGCAGTACTTC
cdr3_aa: CASSEQPGGPYEQYF

clone_size: many
v_call: TRBV4-1
d_call: .
j_call: TRBJ1-5
cdr3_nt: TGCGCCAGCAGCCAAATAGAAGACAGCGGAGGACTGGGATATAGCAATCAGCCCCAGCATTTT
cdr3_aa: CASSQIEDSGGLGYSNQPQHF

clone_size: many
v_call: TRBV6-5
d_call: TRBD2
j_call: TRBJ2-1
cdr3_nt: TGTGCCAGCCGGGACTACGCCGGGGATGAGCAGTTCTTC
cdr3_aa: CASRDYAGDEQFF

clone_size: many
v_call: TRBV19
d_call: .
j_call: TRBJ1-5
cdr3_nt: TGTGCCAGTAGTATTCGGGGCAGGGTAGACCAGCCCCAGCATTTT
cdr3_aa: CASSIRGRVDQPQHF

clone_size: few
v_call: TRBV4-1
d_call: .
j_call: TRBJ2-7
cdr3_nt: TGCGCCAGCAGCCACTGGACGGAGGGACCCTACGAGCAGTACTTC
cdr3_aa: CASSHWTEGPYEQYF

clone_size: .
v_call: TRBV6-5
d_call: .
j_call: TRBJ1-4
cdr3_nt: TGTGCCAGCAGCCGAGAGTTAGGGGGAATGGAGAAACTGTTTTTT
cdr3_aa: CASSRELGGMEKLFF

clone_size: many
v_call: TRBV11-1
d_call: TRBD1
j_call: TRBJ2-1
cdr3_nt: TGTGCCAGCAGCCTAGGGGGGACAGGTAAACGCTCCTACAATGAGCAGTTCTTC
cdr3_aa: CASSLGGTGKRSYNEQFF